These 17 T cell receptor beta chains share one sample of origin, sequenced in a study of blood T cell repertoires in COVID-19. Sequenced by immunoSEQ multiplex PCR; TCRdb stores in-frame clones only, minus some. The sample includes 70,000 or so clones, about four fifths of them seen just once. The sequenced sample consisted of peripheral blood. The receptors derive from a man in his sixties with COVID-19, enrolled during active disease.

Notes on this clone: Germline is not matched at one junction end, which may reflect a read error. The genes are TRBV12-5 and TRBJ2-7; 7 bases align to TRBD2. This CDR3 spans 11 amino acids. Germline-derived CDR1 and CDR2 are LGHNT and FRNRAP. The CDR3 loop is CASGLWLAENF. The CDR3 coding sequence is TGTGCTAGTGGTTTGTGGCTAGCGGAGAACTTC.

The J gene is TRBJ2-3, the V gene TRBV19, with 13 nucleotides matching TRBD2. The CDR3 loop spans 14 amino acids. Germline trimming cut 6 bases from V and 4 bases from J; bases unmatched to any gene: 1. Germline assignment: CDR1 LNHDA and CDR2 SQIVND (reference sequence). Here the CDR3 reads CASSGLAGADTQYF. CDR3 bases: TGTGCCAGTAGCGGACTAGCGGGAGCAGATACGCAGTATTTT.

The chain combines TRBV5-1 with TRBJ1-6; no reliable D call. With 1 base removed from V and 0 bases from J, the gap between germline ends came to 11 bases. CDR3 length: 17 residues. Germline assignment: CDR1 SGHRS and CDR2 YFSETQ. CDR3 DNA sequence: TGCGCCAGCAGCTTGACAGCCTACAGCTCCTATAATTCACCCCTCCACTTT. The encoded protein is CASSLTAYSSYNSPLHF.

This clone was found a few times. The J gene is TRBJ1-1, the V gene TRBV7-9; 7 nucleotides align to TRBD1. Germline V CDR1 and CDR2: SEHNR, FQNEAQ (reference sequence). This CDR3 contains 15 residues. J was trimmed by 10 bases and V by 1 base; bases with no gene match: 12. The DNA of the CDR3 is TGTGCCAGCAGCTTAGGTATGGTGGCGTCAGGGGGAGCTTTCTTT. Translating it yields CASSLGMVASGGAFF. The full variable domain, completed using reference TRBV7-9 and TRBJ1-1, is DTGVSQNPRHKITKRGQNVTFRCDPISEHNRLYWYRQTLGQGPEFLTYFQNEAQLEKSRLLSDRFSAERPKGSFSTLEIQRTEQGDSAMYLCASSLGMVASGGAFFGQGTRLTVV.

This chain joins TRBV10-3 and TRBJ2-7, with 9 bases identical to TRBD2. The CDR3 has 15 amino acids. V lost 6 bases and J lost 6; bases outside the gene matches: 12. Germline assignment: CDR1 ENHRY and CDR2 SYGVKD. The CDR3 DNA reads as TGTGCCATCAGGGGAGCGGGGGGCCTCAGAGTCGAGCAGTACTTC. This gives the protein CAIRGAGGLRVEQYF.

The rearrangement joins TRBV7-9 to TRBJ2-1; possibly TRBD1 for D (6 bases). Looked up from germline, CDR1 is SEHNR and CDR2 is FQNEAQ (reference sequence). V dropped 4 bases and J dropped 3 bases, with 16 bases sitting between them. The CDR3 consists of 16 residues. The CDR3 loop is CASSSQTGRIYNEQFF. For the CDR3, the DNA is TGTGCCAGCAGCTCCCAAACAGGGAGAATCTACAATGAGCAGTTCTTC.

This clone was found a few times. The chain couples TRBV16 to TRBJ2-7; 9 bases match TRBD1. This CDR3 is built from 14 residues. Losses at the gene ends were 2 bases for V and 7 bases for J; bases not matched to a gene: 6. Germline V CDR1 and CDR2: KGHSY, FQNENV. CDR3 sequence reads: CASSQGDRESEQYF. The DNA of the CDR3 is TGTGCCAGCAGCCAAGGGGACAGGGAGAGTGAGCAGTACTTC.

CDR3 residues: CASSFTGGELFF. CDR3 coding DNA: TGTGCCAGCAGCTTTACGGGCGGGGAGCTGTTTTTT. The chain recombines TRBV28 with TRBJ2-2; D unresolved. CDR1 and CDR2 from the germline V gene are MDHEN and SYDVKM. The CDR3 has 12 residues. V gave up 6 bases and J gave up 7 bases, with 9 bases separating them.

V gene TRBV5-1 combines with J gene TRBJ2-3; 11 bases are shared with TRBD1. Germline CDR1 and CDR2: SGHRS and YFSETQ. V gave up 2 bases and J gave up 3 bases; unmatched junction bases: 5. The CDR3 runs to 16 residues. This chain's CDR3 is CASSFSGTGGTDTQYF. In nucleotides, the CDR3 is TGCGCCAGCAGCTTTTCCGGGACAGGGGGGACAGATACGCAGTATTTT. The variable domain in full, completed from reference TRBV5-1 and TRBJ2-3, reads KAGVTQTPRYLIKTRGQQVTLSCSPISGHRSVSWYQQTPGQGLQFLFEYFSETQRNKGNFPGRFSGRQFSNSRSEMNVSTLELGDSALYLCASSFSGTGGTDTQYFGPGTRLTVL.

The rearrangement links TRBV19 to TRBJ2-3, with TRBD2 matching 8 bases. In germline, CDR1 is LNHDA, CDR2 SQIVND (reference sequence). The CDR3 runs to 13 residues. Trimming at V came to 10 bases and at J to 4 bases, leaving 7 bases not matched to a gene. The CDR3 DNA reads TGTGCCACTGGGCGGGGGGTGTCAGATACGCAGTATTTT. The encoded protein is CATGRGVSDTQYF.

This chain links TRBV5-6 with TRBJ2-5, with 7 bases fitting TRBD2. V lost 0 bases to trimming and J lost 4 bases; unmatched junction nucleotides: 9. From germline, CDR1 is SGHDT and CDR2 YYEEEE. There are 16 residues in the CDR3. The CDR3 nucleotides are TGTGCCAGCAGCTTGGGGCTAGCGGAGTCCGTAGAGACCCAGTACTTC. Protein: CASSLGLAESVETQYF.

Concerning this clone: The junction departs from the called germline gene at one end, perhaps through a read error. The chain joins TRBV15 to TRBJ2-2; D gene unclear. Germline V CDR1 and CDR2: LNHNV, YYDKDF (reference sequence). This CDR3 spans 12 amino acids. CDR3 protein: CATTRATGELFF. In DNA form, the CDR3 reads TGTGCCACCACCAGAGCAACCGGGGAGCTGTTTTTT.

V and J are TRBV21-1 and TRBJ1-5; the DNA was not used to check the table's D call, TRBD1. TRBV21-1 is a documented pseudogene. The CDR3 consists of 20 residues. CDR3 in DNA: TGTGCCAGCAGCAAAGCCTATCTAATACAGGGGGCATATAGCAATCAGCCCCAGCATTTT. Residues: CASSKAYLIQGAYSNQPQHF.

V and J are TRBV24-1 and TRBJ2-1; D perhaps matches TRBD2 (6 bases). V was pared by 2 bases and J by 8 bases, with 15 bases between. The CDR3 spans 15 residues. Per the germline V gene, CDR1 is KGHDR and CDR2 is SFDVKD. This chain's CDR3 is CATSDSRTPGDEQFF. CDR3 DNA: TGTGCCACCAGTGATTCCCGTACTCCGGGAGATGAGCAGTTCTTC.

The V call is TRBV30, the J call TRBJ2-7, with D perhaps matching TRBD2 (5 bases). This CDR3 has 11 amino acids. Trimming took 0 bases from V and 6 from J, leaving 6 bases between them. Germline values: CDR1 GTSNPN, CDR2 SVGIG (reference sequence). The CDR3, as DNA: TGTGCCTGGAGTGTGGGGAGCGAGCAGTACTTC. Protein: CAWSVGSEQYF.

The rearrangement links TRBV6-5 to TRBJ1-2; D perhaps matches TRBD1 (5 bases). Germline V gene sequence: CDR1 MNHEY, CDR2 SVGAGI. This CDR3 comprises 16 residues. V lost 4 bases and J lost 4, with 19 bases in between. CDR3 region: CASSSTGDRKSYGYTF. CDR3 nucleotide sequence: TGTGCCAGCAGTTCGACGGGGGACCGAAAGTCCTATGGCTACACCTTC.

V is TRBV27 and J is TRBJ2-6; the D gene is possibly TRBD1 (6 bases). This CDR3 region has 17 residues. V gave up 7 bases and J gave up 0 bases, with 16 bases separating them. Germline values: CDR1 MNHEY, CDR2 SMNVEV (reference sequence). The CDR3 region is CASILRTALSGANVLTF. The CDR3 DNA follows: TGTGCCAGCATCTTACGGACAGCCCTCTCTGGGGCCAACGTCCTGACTTTC.